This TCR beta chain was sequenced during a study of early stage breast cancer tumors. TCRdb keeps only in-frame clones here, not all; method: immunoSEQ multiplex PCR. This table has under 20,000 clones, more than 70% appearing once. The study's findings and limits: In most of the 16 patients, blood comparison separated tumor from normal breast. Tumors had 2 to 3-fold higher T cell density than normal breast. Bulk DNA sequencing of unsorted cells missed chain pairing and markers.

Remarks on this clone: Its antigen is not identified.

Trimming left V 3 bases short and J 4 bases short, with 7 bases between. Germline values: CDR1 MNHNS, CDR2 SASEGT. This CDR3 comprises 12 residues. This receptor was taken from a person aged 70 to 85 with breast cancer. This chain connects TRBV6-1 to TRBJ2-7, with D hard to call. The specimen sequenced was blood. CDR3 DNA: TGTGCCAGCAGTGAGACTTCTTACGAGCAGTACTTC. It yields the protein CASSETSYEQYF.